This T cell receptor beta chain stems from a study of T cells expressing NK-cell markers. TCRdb re-called the 5' RACE reads; one entry per CDR3 protein, DNA not given. This sample's table reports about 390,000 distinct CDR3 sequences. This CDR3 spans 16 amino acids. This receptor was taken from a woman in her fifties or sixties in good health. The sequenced sample consisted of blood T cells: a sorted CD56 or NKG2C T cell subset, CD4+ or CD8+ T cells, or bulk PBMC T cells (not recorded which). This chain connects TRBV12-3 or TRBV12-4 to TRBJ2-1. The CDR3 sequence is CASSLTRGSLGNEQFF.